This TCR beta chain comes out of a study of early T cells in non-severe SARS-CoV-2 infection. On the study more broadly: Unsorted whole-blood RNA was sequenced in bulk, leaving chains unpaired. Findings of the study overall: There was a bias toward anti-spike CD8 responses in VDJdb matching, which missed private and CD4 specificities.

Looked up from germline, CDR1 is MNHEY and CDR2 is SMNVEV (reference sequence). The CDR3 consists of 14 residues. J was trimmed by 2 bases and V by 6 bases; bases with no gene match: 6. This clonotype was recorded many times. Its specificity is unknown. Individual cDNA molecules each received unique molecular identifiers attached to them. TCRdb redid the calling of the 5' RACE reads with MiXCR, one entry per CDR3 protein. The data show some 80,000 distinct CDR3 sequences, approximately 12% seen once. The sequenced sample was whole blood. The rearrangement joins TRBV27 to TRBJ2-7; TRBD1 matches 8 bases. This clonotype was sampled from an adult who was a healthcare worker with PCR-confirmed SARS-CoV-2 infection or an uninfected control (not recorded which). CDR3 residues: CASRGQEDTYEQYF. CDR3 sequence (DNA): TGTGCCAGCAGGGGACAGGAAGATACCTACGAGCAGTACTTC.